This T cell receptor beta chain was profiled in a study of blood T cell repertoires in COVID-19. The germline gives CDR1 MDHEN, CDR2 SYDVKM. Germline trimming cut 3 bases from V and 7 bases from J; bases unmatched to any gene: 11. The CDR3 covers 15 residues. Clinical history reported by participants formed the basis on which cohorts were assigned. The study recruited exposed participants who had met a COVID-19 case within 2 weeks before entry. In the original analysis: Researchers report that nucleated cell counts were estimated from reference gene primer amplification. Generated by immunoSEQ multiplex PCR, the TCRdb table keeps only in-frame clones and is missing some. V and J calls and clone size are those listed in that table; D and trimming were worked out from the DNA. This repertoire shows hundreds of thousands of clones, 75% to 90% found once; its top ten account for 4.5% to 5.5%.

The specimen sequenced was PBMCs or T cells enriched from blood (not recorded which). V and J are TRBV28 and TRBJ2-7; 8 bases align to TRBD1. The origin of this receptor is a woman aged 25-40 years who had been exposed to COVID-19. CDR3 region: CASSFRGQGAWEQYF. The CDR3 DNA reads as TGTGCCAGCAGTTTTCGGGGGCAGGGGGCGTGGGAGCAGTACTTC.